The 30 T cell receptor beta chains given below trace back to one sample, sequenced in a study of graft-versus-host responses after intestinal transplantation. Which antigens these TCRs recognize remains unknown. The assay was immunoSEQ multiplex PCR, and TCRdb's table has in-frame clones only and misses some. The table shows about 78,000 clones, with 90% occurring only once. The specimen comprised unstimulated CD8+ T cells sorted from spleen or lymph node cells, sampled before transplant. The receptor source for this set is a human donor who was the organ donor for an intestinal transplant.

The V call is TRBV20-1, the J call TRBJ2-2, with unresolved D. Germline CDR1 DFQATT, CDR2 SNEGSKA (reference sequence). Trimming removed 5 bases at V and 9 bases at J, with 10 bases between. This CDR3 comprises 11 residues. CDR3 amino acids: CSAPLEWELFF. The CDR3 region has the DNA TGCAGTGCTCCCCTTGAGTGGGAGCTGTTTTTT.

This chain links TRBV27 with TRBJ1-5, with a possible D match to TRBD1 (6 bases). Germline assignment: CDR1 MNHEY and CDR2 SMNVEV (reference sequence). The CDR3 runs 15 residues. Trimming took off 5 bases at V and 5 bases at J, with 16 bases between the two ends. CDR3 loop: CASSPGGGKYQPQHF. The CDR3 bases are TGTGCCAGCAGTCCTGGGGGGGGCAAATATCAGCCCCAGCATTTT.

The V gene is TRBV5-1, the J gene TRBJ2-2; D remains ambiguous. V was clipped by 4 bases and J by 1 base, with 2 bases between them. This CDR3 spans 12 amino acids. Germline V CDR1 and CDR2: SGHRS, YFSETQ. CDR3 bases: TGCGCCAGCAGCCAGAACACCGGGGAGCTGTTTTTT. The encoded protein is CASSQNTGELFF. Looking up the rest from reference TRBV5-1 and TRBJ2-2 gives the full variable domain: KAGVTQTPRYLIKTRGQQVTLSCSPISGHRSVSWYQQTPGQGLQFLFEYFSETQRNKGNFPGRFSGRQFSNSRSEMNVSTLELGDSALYLCASSQNTGELFFGEGSRLTVL.

V usage is TRBV7-6 and J usage is TRBJ1-1; 12 bases match TRBD1. V lost 9 bases to trimming and J lost 4 bases; unmatched junction nucleotides: 12. Germline CDR1 SGHVS, CDR2 FNYEAQ. The CDR3 contains 16 residues. CDR3 sequence: CASTRDRGLQGTEAFF. In DNA, the CDR3 is TGTGCCAGTACCCGGGACAGGGGGCTCCAGGGCACTGAAGCTTTCTTT.

V usage is TRBV6-5 and J usage is TRBJ1-4, with D perhaps matching TRBD1 (5 bases). Germline V gene data show CDR1 as MNHEY and CDR2 as SVGAGI. The V gene lost 2 bases and the J gene lost 4 bases, with 11 bases spanning the gap. CDR3 size: 15 residues. The CDR3 DNA sequence: TGTGCCAGCAGTTACGATTCAGGGTTTAATGAAAAACTGTTTTTT. Translation gives CASSYDSGFNEKLFF.

The rearrangement uses TRBV13 and TRBJ2-6; 11 nucleotides agree with TRBD1. Germline values: CDR1 PRHDT, CDR2 FYEKMQ (reference sequence). J was trimmed by 1 base and V by 5 bases; bases with no gene match: 13. The CDR3 loop spans 20 amino acids. The CDR3 nucleotides read TGTGCCAGCAGCAGAGGGACAGGGGGAGATCGTGGTTCTGGGGCCAACGTCCTGACTTTC. The encoded protein is CASSRGTGGDRGSGANVLTF.

The chain links TRBV19 to TRBJ2-3; 11 bases fit TRBD2. The CDR3 has 17 amino acids. The germline CDR1 and CDR2 sequences are LNHDA and SQIVND (reference sequence). V shed 1 base, J shed 2 bases, and the junction held 5 bases outside the gene matches. The CDR3 coding sequence is TGTGCCAGTAGTATAGCTAGCGGGGGGAAATTCACAGATACGCAGTATTTT. Protein: CASSIASGGKFTDTQYF.

The chain recombines TRBV6-6 with TRBJ2-3; D is possibly TRBD2 (6 bases). Trimming removed 3 bases at V and 3 bases at J, with 13 bases between. In germline, CDR1 is MNHNY, CDR2 SVGAGI (reference sequence). The CDR3 extends over 15 amino acids. CDR3 DNA sequence: TGTGCCAGCAGTTATGGTGGGGGAGGTACAGATACGCAGTATTTT. Its translation is CASSYGGGGTDTQYF.

The chain combines TRBV27 with TRBJ2-1, with D possibly TRBD2 on 6 matching bases. This CDR3 is 15 amino acids long. In germline, CDR1 is MNHEY, CDR2 SMNVEV (reference sequence). The ends were cut back, 5 bases at V and 8 bases at J, with 19 bases in the middle. The CDR3, as DNA: TGTGCCAGCAGTCCCCGGGACCTCGGGAGCGATGAGCAGTTCTTC. Protein: CASSPRDLGSDEQFF.

The chain employs TRBV6-5 and TRBJ1-1; D possibly corresponds to TRBD1 (5 bases). The V and J ends lost 5 bases and 10 bases respectively, with 11 bases between them. Germline V lookup: CDR1 MNHEY, CDR2 SVGAGI. The CDR3 consists of 11 residues. The CDR3 reads CASSGATGAFF. DNA for the CDR3: TGTGCCAGCAGTGGGGCCACCGGAGCTTTCTTT.

This chain links TRBV28 with TRBJ1-3; D is possibly TRBD1 (6 bases). The germline V gene has CDR1 MDHEN and CDR2 SYDVKM. The CDR3 has 15 residues. V was trimmed by 7 bases and J by 2 bases, leaving 15 bases between them. CDR3 amino acids: CASTQEDSTGNTIYF. The CDR3 DNA reads as TGTGCCAGCACCCAGGAGGACAGCACTGGAAACACCATATATTTT.

The rearrangement links TRBV7-8 to TRBJ1-6; no firm D call. CDR1 and CDR2 (germline): SGHVS, FQNEAQ. Trimming stripped 4 bases from V and 9 bases from J, with 10 bases between. CDR3 length: 13 residues. In DNA form, the CDR3 reads TGTGCCAGCAGCTCCGACGGGTTTTCACCCCTCCACTTT. Translated: CASSSDGFSPLHF. Full variable domain (missing parts from reference TRBV7-8 and TRBJ1-6): GAGVSQSPRYKVAKRGQDVALRCDPISGHVSLFWYQQALGQGPEFLTYFQNEAQLDKSGLPSDRFFAERPEGSVSTLKIQRTQQEDSAVYLCASSSDGFSPLHFGNGTRLTVT.

This clone is judged medium-sized. The chain employs TRBV18 and TRBJ2-7; D is possibly TRBD1 (6 bases). From germline, CDR1 is KGHSH and CDR2 LQKENI. The CDR3 consists of 15 residues. V lost 3 bases, J lost 2 bases, and 14 bases lay in between. The CDR3 DNA reads TGTGCCAGCTCACCGGGACAAGGGGCACCCTACGAGCAGTACGTC. Translated, it gives CASSPGQGAPYEQYV.

The V and J genes are TRBV11-3 and TRBJ2-7; 8 bases fit TRBD1. Per the germline V gene, CDR1 is SGHNT and CDR2 is YENEEA. Trimming took 3 bases from V and 3 from J; bases not matched to a gene: 1. The CDR3 spans 13 residues. The chain's CDR3 is CASSLTGDYEQYV. CDR3 sequence (DNA): TGTGCCAGCAGCTTGACAGGGGACTACGAGCAGTACGTC.

The chain recombines TRBV7-2 with TRBJ2-6; 11 nucleotides align to TRBD2. Germline V gene lookup returns CDR1 SGHTA and CDR2 FQGNSA. The CDR3 loop spans 19 amino acids. The V and J ends lost 2 bases and 0 bases, in that order; junction bases with no gene match: 6. CDR3 residues: CASSLSTSGVISGANVLTF. DNA for the CDR3: TGTGCCAGCAGCTTATCGACTAGCGGGGTCATCTCTGGGGCCAACGTCCTGACTTTC.

This clone appeared a single time. This chain's CDR3 is CSVLGGTGTEAFF. The CDR3, as DNA: TGCAGCGTTCTCGGGGGGACGGGCACTGAAGCTTTCTTT. The chain couples TRBV29-1 to TRBJ1-1; D might be TRBD1 (5 bases). The CDR3 totals 13 residues. CDR1 SQVTM and CDR2 ANQGSEA come from the germline V gene. V gave up 5 bases and J gave up 4 bases, with 14 bases separating them.

The J gene is TRBJ2-3, the V gene TRBV5-6; D may be TRBD2 (6 bases). Trimming stripped 5 bases from V and 0 bases from J, with 13 bases between. The CDR3 consists of 15 residues. CDR1 is SGHDT, CDR2 YYEEEE, per germline. CDR3 DNA: TGTGCCAGCAGAGTGGGGGGATATAGCACAGATACGCAGTATTTT. Amino acids: CASRVGGYSTDTQYF.

V gene TRBV29-1 combines with J gene TRBJ2-1; D is perhaps TRBD1 (6 bases). The germline V and J ends were trimmed by 4 bases and 6 bases, with 19 bases remaining between them. CDR1 and CDR2 from the germline V gene are SQVTM and ANQGSEA. CDR3 length equals 15 residues. This chain's CDR3 is CSVGPTGLGGNEQFF. The CDR3 DNA reads as TGCAGCGTTGGCCCTACAGGGCTAGGGGGCAATGAGCAGTTCTTC.

This clone has a handful of counts. J is TRBJ1-6 and V is TRBV21-1; the DNA was not used to check the table's D call, TRBD1. TRBV21-1 represents a pseudogene. The CDR3 has 20 amino acids. CDR3 residues: CASSKGPGTGVLVIYSPLHF. The CDR3 DNA reads as TGTGCCAGCAGCAAAGGCCCCGGGACAGGTGTTCTCGTTATCTATTCACCCCTCCACTTT.

The sample holds one count of this clone. The chain carries TRBV27 and TRBJ2-6, with D perhaps matching TRBD2 (7 bases). Trimming stripped 8 bases from V and 0 bases from J, with 23 bases between. This CDR3 spans 19 amino acids. CDR1 and CDR2 (germline): MNHEY, SMNVEV (reference sequence). The CDR3 bases are TGTGCCAGCGCTGGGAGGGGGGGACGTGTGTTCTCTGGGGCCAACGTCCTGACTTTC. This codes for CASAGRGGRVFSGANVLTF. Full variable domain (remainder filled in from reference TRBV27 and TRBJ2-6): EAQVTQNPRYLITVTGKKLTVTCSQNMNHEYMSWYRQDPGLGLRQIYYSMNVEVTDKGDVPEGYKVSRKEKRNFPLILESPSPNQTSLYFCASAGRGGRVFSGANVLTFGAGSRLTVL.

V usage is TRBV28 and J usage is TRBJ1-5, with TRBD1 matching over 10 bases. CDR1 is MDHEN and CDR2 is SYDVKM in the germline V gene. The CDR3 extends over 16 amino acids. The V gene end was trimmed by 4 bases and the J gene end by 3 bases; junction bases not matched to a gene: 6. CDR3 nucleotide sequence: TGTGCCAGCAGTTCCCCCGGGACAGGGGACAATCAGCCCCAGCATTTT. It codes for CASSSPGTGDNQPQHF. Combining the CDR3 with reference TRBV28 and TRBJ1-5 gives the whole variable domain DVKVTQSSRYLVKRTGEKVFLECVQDMDHENMFWYRQDPGLGLRLIYFSYDVKMKEKGDIPEGYSVSREKKERFSLILESASTNQTSMYLCASSSPGTGDNQPQHFGDGTRLSIL.

The chain recombines TRBV7-9 with TRBJ1-2; TRBD1 aligns across 11 bases. The V gene end was trimmed by 3 bases and the J gene end by 5 bases; junction bases not matched to a gene: 5. The CDR3 consists of 15 residues. Germline-derived CDR1 and CDR2 are SEHNR and FQNEAQ (reference sequence). The CDR3 region is CASSFPGQGEYGYTF. As DNA, the CDR3 is TGTGCCAGCAGCTTTCCGGGACAGGGGGAGTATGGCTACACCTTC.

In regard to this clone: At one boundary the junction diverges from the germline segment, which might be a read error. The rearrangement links TRBV7-7 to TRBJ1-1; D remains unclear. The CDR3 runs to 13 residues. In germline, CDR1 is SSHAT, CDR2 FNYEAQ (reference sequence). The CDR3 bases are TGTGCTAGCAGCTTAACAGCGAACACTGAAGCTTTCTTT. It yields the protein CASSLTANTEAFF.

This sequence joins TRBV27 and TRBJ2-1; 10 bases map to TRBD1. V lost 2 bases and J lost 0; bases outside the gene matches: 4. This CDR3 is built from 17 residues. The germline V gene encodes CDR1 MNHEY and CDR2 SMNVEV (reference sequence). This CDR3 reads CASSLGTGDHSYNEQFF. DNA for the CDR3: TGTGCCAGCAGTTTAGGGACAGGGGATCACTCCTACAATGAGCAGTTCTTC.

The genes are TRBV30 and TRBJ1-1, with 8 nucleotides matching TRBD1. This CDR3 has 13 amino acids. The ends lost 5 bases at V and 3 bases at J; junction bases unmatched: 5. The germline V gene has CDR1 GTSNPN and CDR2 SVGIG (reference sequence). This CDR3 reads CAWSTGGDTEAFF. For the CDR3, the DNA is TGTGCCTGGTCTACAGGGGGGGACACTGAAGCTTTCTTT.

The J gene is TRBJ1-1, the V gene TRBV4-1; 8 bases map to TRBD1. Germline-derived CDR1 and CDR2 are MGHRA and YSYEKL. V shed 4 bases, J shed 1 base, and the junction held 5 bases outside the gene matches. The CDR3 length is 15 residues. The CDR3 sequence: CASSPRTGRNTEAFF. As DNA, the CDR3 is TGCGCCAGCAGCCCCCGGACAGGGAGGAACACTGAAGCTTTCTTT.

This chain connects TRBV7-9 to TRBJ2-1, with 7 bases matching TRBD1. The CDR3 has 14 residues. Germline V gene lookup returns CDR1 SEHNR and CDR2 FQNEAQ (reference sequence). The ends lost 2 bases at V and 5 bases at J; junction bases unmatched: 3. For the CDR3, the DNA is TGTGCCAGCAGCTTAAGCCAGGGGGACAATGAGCAGTTCTTC. It codes for CASSLSQGDNEQFF.

The genes are TRBV7-6 and TRBJ2-7; TRBD2 is a possible D gene (6 bases). With 5 bases removed from V and 7 bases from J, the gap between germline ends came to 15 bases. Germline V lookup: CDR1 SGHVS, CDR2 FNYEAQ. The CDR3 spans 13 residues. CDR3 nucleotides: TGTGCCAGCAGCCCGCCCGGGACTGAAGAGCAGTACGTC. It codes for CASSPPGTEEQYV.

The CDR3 sequence is CASSSETGELFF. The CDR3 nucleotides read TGTGCCAGTAGCAGTGAGACCGGGGAGCTGTTTTTT. This chain connects TRBV13 to TRBJ2-2; no definite D call. CDR3 length: 12 residues. The V end lost 9 bases, the J end lost 5 bases, and 10 bases lay between the germline ends. Germline V gives CDR1 PRHDT, CDR2 FYEKMQ (reference sequence).

The chain couples TRBV5-4 to TRBJ2-1, with a possible D match to TRBD1 (6 bases). In germline, CDR1 is SGHNT, CDR2 YYREEE (reference sequence). CDR3 length: 19 residues. The V end lost 4 bases, the J end lost 4 bases, and 27 bases lay between the germline ends. This CDR3 reads CASSPEVLLDRELYNEQFF. CDR3 in DNA: TGTGCCAGCAGCCCCGAGGTACTCTTGGACAGAGAACTATACAATGAGCAGTTCTTC. The full variable domain, in which reference TRBV5-4 and TRBJ2-1 provide the parts outside the CDR3, is ETGVTQSPTHLIKTRGQQVTLRCSSQSGHNTVSWYQQALGQGPQFIFQYYREEENGRGNFPPRFSGLQFPNYSSELNVNALELDDSALYLCASSPEVLLDRELYNEQFFGPGTRLTVL.